This T cell receptor beta chain is drawn from a study of blood T cells in healthy people across ages. Findings of the study overall: Fewer expanded clones and more diversity marked long-lived versus aged donors. Observed TCR beta diversity per million T cells went down as age went up. This fall followed a roughly linear course with age. Because donor CMV status was unknown, expanded clonotype changes were possibly confounded. Diversity figures derived from one million T cells were judged to underestimate the true value.

Trimming took 0 bases from V and 6 from J; bases not matched to a gene: 8. Germline assignment: CDR1 DFQATT and CDR2 SNEGSKA (reference sequence). CDR3 size: 16 residues. A second PCR of about 6 to 11 cycles used a sample-barcoded 5' primer and a J-beta primer mix. TCRdb called the 5' RACE reads again in MiXCR, with one record for every CDR3 protein. Here the sample spans hundreds of thousands of distinct CDR3 sequences, 58% being singletons. On this clonotype: Its specificity is unknown.

Sequencing was done on a sample of blood. The clonotype comes from a man aged 25 to 40 in good health. This chain links TRBV20-1 with TRBJ1-5; 10 bases are shared with TRBD1. The CDR3 nucleotides are TGCAGTGCTAGAGATTCCCAGACAGGGGGCAGTCAGCCCCAGCATTTT. It codes for CSARDSQTGGSQPQHF.